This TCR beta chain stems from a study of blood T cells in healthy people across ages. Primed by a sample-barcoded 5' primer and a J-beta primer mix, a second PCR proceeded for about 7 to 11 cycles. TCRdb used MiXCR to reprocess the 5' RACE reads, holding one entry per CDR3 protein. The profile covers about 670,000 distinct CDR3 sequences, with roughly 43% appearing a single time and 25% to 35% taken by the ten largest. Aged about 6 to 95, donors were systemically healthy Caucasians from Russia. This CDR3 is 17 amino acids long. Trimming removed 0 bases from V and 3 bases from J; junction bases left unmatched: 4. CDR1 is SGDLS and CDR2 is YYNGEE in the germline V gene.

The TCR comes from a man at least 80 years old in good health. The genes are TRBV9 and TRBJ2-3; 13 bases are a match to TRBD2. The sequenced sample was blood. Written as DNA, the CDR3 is TGTGCCAGCAGCGTAGGGAGGACTAGCGGGAGTACAGATACGCAGTATTTT. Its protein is CASSVGRTSGSTDTQYF.